These 10 T cell receptor beta chains came from one sample sequenced in a study of Graves' ophthalmopathy and Graves' hyperthyroidism. CDR3 regions of TCR beta were amplified from RNA transcripts. First-round RT-PCR used HTBI primers; second-round multiplex PCR followed. TCRdb redid the calling of the multiplex PCR reads with MiXCR, one entry per CDR3 protein. The table lists approximately 540,000 distinct CDR3 sequences, roughly 40% of them singletons. The material sequenced was peripheral blood or thyroid tissue (not recorded which). Receptors originate from an adult man with Graves' hyperthyroidism.

This clonotype has ten or more counts. The gene calls are TRBV6-5 and TRBJ1-2, with 7 bases aligning to TRBD1. After removal of 6 bases from V and 6 bases from J, the junction contained 7 bases not matched to a gene. Germline V gene sequence: CDR1 MNHEY, CDR2 SVGAGI. The CDR3 length is 13 residues. CDR3 loop: CASSPGQVHGYTF. In DNA form, the CDR3 reads TGTGCCAGCAGCCCTGGACAGGTACATGGCTACACCTTC.

This clonotype appeared many times. The rearrangement joins TRBV4-1 to TRBJ1-6; D gene unclear. This CDR3 is built from 15 residues. V shed 1 base and J shed 7 bases, with 11 bases lying between them. Per the germline V gene, CDR1 is MGHRA and CDR2 is YSYEKL. The CDR3 loop reads CASSQGARVNSPLHF. The CDR3 DNA sequence: TGCGCCAGCAGCCAAGGGGCACGGGTCAATTCACCCCTCCACTTT.

The chain uses TRBV19 and TRBJ1-1; no firm D call. V was cut by 2 bases and J by 1 base, with 8 bases left in between. In germline, CDR1 is LNHDA, CDR2 SQIVND (reference sequence). This CDR3 has 14 residues. The CDR3 region has the DNA TGTGCCAGTAGTATACCCAGAGGGAACACTGAAGCTTTCTTT. As protein: CASSIPRGNTEAFF.

This clonotype has at least ten counts. This chain connects TRBV6-6 to TRBJ1-2, with 7 bases that match TRBD1. V was clipped by 1 base and J by 4 bases; unmatched bases: 6. This CDR3 is 15 amino acids long. Germline-derived CDR1 and CDR2 are MNHNY and SVGAGI (reference sequence). DNA of the CDR3: TGTGCCAGCAGTTACTTAAAGACAGGGAGCTATGGCTACACCTTC. This sequence encodes CASSYLKTGSYGYTF.

The table lists this clonotype with many counts. J is TRBJ2-5 and V is TRBV5-1; D perhaps matches TRBD1 (6 bases). Germline loops: CDR1 SGHRS, CDR2 YFSETQ. This CDR3 has 15 residues. V shed 1 base and J shed 4 bases, with 14 bases lying between them. The chain's CDR3 is CASSLTGKWGETQYF. The CDR3 DNA reads TGCGCCAGCAGCTTGACAGGGAAATGGGGAGAGACCCAGTACTTC. Looking up the rest from reference TRBV5-1 and TRBJ2-5 gives the full variable domain: KAGVTQTPRYLIKTRGQQVTLSCSPISGHRSVSWYQQTPGQGLQFLFEYFSETQRNKGNFPGRFSGRQFSNSRSEMNVSTLELGDSALYLCASSLTGKWGETQYFGPGTRLLVL.

Comment on this clonotype: The junction does not match germline at one end; this may be a read error. This chain's CDR3 is CASQRGESYKQYF. Written as DNA, the CDR3 is TGTGCCAGCCAAAGGGGGGAGTCCTACAAGCAGTACTTC. J is TRBJ2-7 and V is TRBV12-3 or TRBV12-4; D possibly matches TRBD1 or TRBD2 (6 bases each). The CDR3 runs to 13 residues.

The rearrangement uses TRBV27 and TRBJ2-5; tentatively, D is TRBD1 (5 bases). The CDR3 runs 15 residues. Germline CDR1 reads MNHEY; CDR2 reads SMNVEV (reference sequence). V shed 3 bases and J shed 5 bases, with 16 bases lying between them. The CDR3 coding sequence is TGTGCCAGCAGTTTCAGTTTAAGCAGGGTGGAGACCCAGTACTTC. This translates into CASSFSLSRVETQYF.

This clonotype was found many times. V usage is TRBV3-1 and J usage is TRBJ2-5; D is possibly TRBD1 (5 bases). Trimming took 3 bases from V and 3 from J, leaving 8 bases between them. This CDR3 region has 13 residues. Germline values: CDR1 LGHDT, CDR2 YNNKEL (reference sequence). The CDR3 here is CASSHRGKETQYF. The CDR3 coding sequence is TGTGCCAGCAGCCATAGGGGAAAAGAGACCCAGTACTTC.

As regards this clonotype: This may arise from a read error, as a much more abundant clone is one base away. V is TRBV12-3 or TRBV12-4 and J is TRBJ1-5; 8 nucleotides match TRBD1. V was pared by 5 bases and J by 6 bases, with 6 bases of the junction left unmatched. The CDR3 sequence is 14 residues long. The CDR3 sequence is CASSRTGRPQPQHF. CDR3 nucleotide sequence: TGTGCCAGCAGTCGGACAGGGAGGCCTCAGCCCCAGCATTTT.

The V gene is TRBV18, the J gene TRBJ2-7; D is uncertain. The germline CDR1 and CDR2 sequences are KGHSH and LQKENI. Deletions cut 3 bases from V and 6 bases from J, with 9 bases between. This CDR3 is built from 12 residues. The CDR3 loop reads CASSPATGEQYF. CDR3 coding DNA: TGTGCCAGCTCACCCGCTACGGGCGAGCAGTACTTC. The complete variable domain, with remaining parts taken from reference TRBV18 and TRBJ2-7, reads NAGVMQNPRHLVRRRGQEARLRCSPMKGHSHVYWYRQLPEEGLKFMVYLQKENIIDESGMPKERFSAEFPKEGPSILRIQQVVRGDSAAYFCASSPATGEQYFGPGTRLTVT.